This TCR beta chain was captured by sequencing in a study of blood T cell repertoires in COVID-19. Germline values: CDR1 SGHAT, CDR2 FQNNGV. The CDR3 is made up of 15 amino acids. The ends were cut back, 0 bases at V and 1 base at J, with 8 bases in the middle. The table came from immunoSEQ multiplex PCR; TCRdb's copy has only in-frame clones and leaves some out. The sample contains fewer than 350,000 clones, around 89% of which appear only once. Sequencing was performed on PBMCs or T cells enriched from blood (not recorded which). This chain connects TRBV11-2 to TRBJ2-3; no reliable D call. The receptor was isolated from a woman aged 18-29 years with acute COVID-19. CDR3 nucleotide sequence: TGTGCCAGCAGCTTAGATCATGGCCGCACAGATACGCAGTATTTT. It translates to CASSLDHGRTDTQYF. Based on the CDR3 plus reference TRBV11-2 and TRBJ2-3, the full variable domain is EAGVAQSPRYKIIEKRQSVAFWCNPISGHATLYWYQQILGQGPKLLIQFQNNGVVDDSQLPKDRFSAERLKGVDSTLKIQPAKLEDSAVYLCASSLDHGRTDTQYFGPGTRLTVL.